This T cell receptor beta chain was sequenced in a study of CD8 T cells in Susac syndrome. Random hexamers were used to reverse transcribe an amount of roughly 0.45 to 1 ug RNA. The immunoSEQ assay covered 54 Vbeta and 13 Jbeta segments for CDR3. Via MiXCR, TCRdb re-called the immunoSEQ multiplex PCR reads, giving one row per CDR3 protein. This sample has a few hundred thousand distinct CDR3 sequences, with about 91% found just once. In this sample, this clonotype turned up once. The T cells that were sequenced for TCR beta were CD8+ and CD4+ cells from blood. The CD8+ and CD4+ T cells were negatively isolated, with the TEMRA cells enriched by FACS. V was clipped by 4 bases and J by 6 bases; unmatched bases: 8. The CDR3 is 14 residues long. From germline, CDR1 is SGHRS and CDR2 YFSETQ.

This sequence originates from a human donor with multiple sclerosis. The source material was CD8+ T cells from PBMCs. The rearrangement joins TRBV5-1 to TRBJ2-7; 9 bases are a match to TRBD2. The DNA of the CDR3 is TGCGCCAGCAGCCTAGGACTAGCGAAGGTCGAGCAGTACTTC. It codes for CASSLGLAKVEQYF.